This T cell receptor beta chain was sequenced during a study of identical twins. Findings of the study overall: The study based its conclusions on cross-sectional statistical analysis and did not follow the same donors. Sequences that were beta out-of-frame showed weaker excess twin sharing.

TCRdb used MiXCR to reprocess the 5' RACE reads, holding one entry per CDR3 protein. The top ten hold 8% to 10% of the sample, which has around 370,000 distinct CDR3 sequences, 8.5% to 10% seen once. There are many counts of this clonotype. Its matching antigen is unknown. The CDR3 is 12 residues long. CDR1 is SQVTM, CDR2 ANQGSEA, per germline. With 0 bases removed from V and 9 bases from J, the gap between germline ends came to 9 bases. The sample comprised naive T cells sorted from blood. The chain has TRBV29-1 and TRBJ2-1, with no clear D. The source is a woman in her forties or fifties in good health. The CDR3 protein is CSVEEVGSEQFF. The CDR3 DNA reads TGCAGCGTTGAAGAAGTGGGGTCTGAGCAGTTCTTC.